This T cell receptor (beta chain) was captured by sequencing in a study of shared clonotypes between healthy human individuals. Study context: Per donor, CD8 memory used one plate, CD8 naive used two, CD4 memory used three and CD4 naive used three.

Germline V lookup: CDR1 SEHNR, CDR2 FQNEAQ (reference sequence). CDR3 size: 15 residues. The trim removed 1 base at V and 4 bases at J, leaving 4 bases unmatched. Study outcomes and limitations: Larger estimated richness was generally recorded for naive subsets relative to memory subsets.

As regards this clone: Antigen specificity is unknown.

The run depth of the assay was deep. Profiling relied on immunoSEQ multiplex PCR, and the TCRdb table lists in-frame clones only, not all of them. The table includes about 2.4 million clones, more than 90% detected once. The chain links TRBV7-9 to TRBJ1-2, with TRBD1 matching 9 bases. This TCR came from a man younger than 35 in good health. The specimen was naive CD4+ T cells sorted from blood. Subset in this sample: CD45RA+ positively selected. The CDR3 nucleotides are TGTGCCAGCAGCTTAGAGGGGGACAGGGCCTATGGCTACACCTTC. The encoded protein is CASSLEGDRAYGYTF.